The 27 T cell receptor beta chains below come from one sample, sequenced in a study of early T cells in non-severe SARS-CoV-2 infection. Using its own MiXCR run on the 5' RACE reads, TCRdb lists one record per CDR3 protein. The sample lists approximately 100,000 distinct CDR3 sequences, 9.5% to 11% seen once, with roughly 4.9% in the top ten. The sample was whole blood. All receptors come from an adult who was a healthcare worker with PCR-confirmed SARS-CoV-2 infection or an uninfected control (not recorded which).

The CDR3 DNA follows: TGCAGCGTAGGACAGGGGAGCAATCAGCCCCAGCATTTT. Translated, it gives CSVGQGSNQPQHF. This chain joins TRBV29-1 and TRBJ1-5; 9 nucleotides match TRBD1. The CDR3 spans 13 residues. Per the germline V gene, CDR1 is SQVTM and CDR2 is ANQGSEA. J gave up 1 base and V 6 bases, and 1 base lay outside the gene matches. Based on the CDR3 plus reference TRBV29-1 and TRBJ1-5, the full variable domain is SAVISQKPSRDICQRGTSLTIQCQVDSQVTMMFWYRQQPGQSLTLIATANQGSEATYESGFVIDKFPISRPNLTFSTLTVSNMSPEDSSIYLCSVGQGSNQPQHFGDGTRLSIL.

This clonotype was seen a few times. V gene TRBV20-1 combines with J gene TRBJ2-1; 14 bases agree with TRBD2. This CDR3 spans 15 amino acids. Trimming took 6 bases from V and 4 from J; bases not matched to a gene: 5. CDR1 is DFQATT, CDR2 SNEGSKA, per germline (reference sequence). The DNA of the CDR3 is TGCAGTGCCCAGACTAGCGGGAGGGGTTACAATGAGCAGTTCTTC. This translates into CSAQTSGRGYNEQFF.

In this sample, this clonotype turned up many times. This chain joins TRBV12-3 or TRBV12-4 and TRBJ2-7; 8 nucleotides line up with TRBD1. V lost 4 bases and J lost 4; bases outside the gene matches: 6. The CDR3 is 14 residues long. CDR3 sequence: CASSSGTGGYEQYF. The CDR3 DNA reads TGTGCCAGCAGTTCCGGGACAGGCGGATACGAGCAGTACTTC.

This clonotype came up many times. The chain combines TRBV2 with TRBJ1-1; possible D gene TRBD1, 5 bases. Trimming removed 2 bases at V and 5 bases at J, with 12 bases between. This CDR3 comprises 14 residues. Germline V gene data show CDR1 as SNHLY and CDR2 as FYNNEI. CDR3 nucleotides: TGTGCCAGCAGTGAAATGAGGGGAGGTACTGAAGCTTTCTTT. Its protein is CASSEMRGGTEAFF.

This clonotype was observed a few times. The chain is built from TRBV5-1 and TRBJ2-7; TRBD2 is a possible D gene (5 bases). The CDR3 sequence is 13 residues long. Germline V CDR1 and CDR2: SGHRS, YFSETQ. V lost 0 bases to trimming and J lost 7 bases, with 11 bases between them. The CDR3 loop is CASSLEGLGEQYF. CDR3 DNA sequence: TGCGCCAGCAGCTTGGAAGGACTTGGAGAGCAGTACTTC.

The genes are TRBV20-1 and TRBJ2-3, with a tentative D call TRBD2 (6 bases). Germline V gene data show CDR1 as DFQATT and CDR2 as SNEGSKA (reference sequence). The CDR3 is 14 residues long. V was clipped by 6 bases and J by 2 bases, with 15 bases between them. The CDR3 spells CSAKSAGNTDTQYF. In nucleotides, the CDR3 is TGCAGTGCCAAGTCGGCGGGGAACACAGATACGCAGTATTTT.

This clonotype was seen many times. This sequence joins TRBV5-5 and TRBJ2-7, with D unclear. The CDR3 has 15 residues. CDR1 SGHKS and CDR2 YYEKEE come from the germline V gene (reference sequence). The V end was cut by 0 bases, the J end by 2 bases, with 12 bases between. CDR3 DNA: TGTGCCAGCAGCTTGGCCGCAACCGAAACCTACGAGCAGTACTTC. This gives the protein CASSLAATETYEQYF.

This chain joins TRBV6-1 and TRBJ2-1, with 12 bases fitting TRBD2. The CDR3 totals 17 residues. From germline, CDR1 is MNHNS and CDR2 SASEGT. V dropped 2 bases and J dropped 4; count of bases not matched to a gene: 6. The chain's CDR3 is CASSEYLLAGGYNEQFF. DNA for the CDR3: TGTGCCAGCAGTGAATATCTCCTAGCGGGGGGGTACAATGAGCAGTTCTTC.

This clonotype was seen a single time. The J gene is TRBJ2-5, the V gene TRBV12-3 or TRBV12-4; a possible D gene is TRBD1 (6 bases). V was pared by 3 bases and J by 1 base, with 9 bases between. The length of the CDR3 is 14 residues. CDR3 sequence: CASSLRQAQETQYF. For the CDR3, the DNA is TGTGCCAGCAGTTTGCGACAGGCCCAAGAGACCCAGTACTTC.

This clonotype was observed many times. The chain uses TRBV24-1 and TRBJ1-4; D is uncertain. V was pared by 2 bases and J by 5 bases, with 14 bases between. CDR1 is KGHDR and CDR2 is SFDVKD in the germline V gene. This CDR3 contains 16 residues. The CDR3 nucleotides are TGTGCCACCAGTGATTCCTCCCGAGCACCAAATGAAAAACTGTTTTTT. It specifies CATSDSSRAPNEKLFF.

There are a few counts of this clonotype. The V call is TRBV5-1, the J call TRBJ1-1; 8 nucleotides match TRBD1. Germline V gene lookup returns CDR1 SGHRS and CDR2 YFSETQ. The CDR3 totals 13 residues. V was pared by 3 bases and J by 5 bases, with 3 bases of the junction left unmatched. The CDR3 is CASSSQGATEAFF. In DNA, the CDR3 is TGCGCCAGCAGCTCCCAGGGGGCAACTGAAGCTTTCTTT. Variable domain in full (rest from reference TRBV5-1 and TRBJ1-1): KAGVTQTPRYLIKTRGQQVTLSCSPISGHRSVSWYQQTPGQGLQFLFEYFSETQRNKGNFPGRFSGRQFSNSRSEMNVSTLELGDSALYLCASSSQGATEAFFGQGTRLTVV.

This clonotype was counted ten times or more. V and J are TRBV4-1 and TRBJ2-3; D is possibly TRBD1 (6 bases). Germline V gene sequence: CDR1 MGHRA, CDR2 YSYEKL. Trimming took off 0 bases at V and 0 bases at J, with 10 bases between the two ends. This CDR3 is built from 16 residues. CDR3 nucleotide sequence: TGCGCCAGCAGCCAAGAGGGCAGGGGAAGCACAGATACGCAGTATTTT. Translating gives CASSQEGRGSTDTQYF.

The chain recombines TRBV5-1 with TRBJ2-6, with no clear D. CDR3 length: 18 residues. Trimming took off 4 bases at V and 0 bases at J, with 17 bases between the two ends. From germline, CDR1 is SGHRS and CDR2 YFSETQ. The CDR3 DNA is TGCGCCAGCAGCCCAAGCACAATAGGAAACTCTGGGGCCAACGTCCTGACTTTC. It is translated as CASSPSTIGNSGANVLTF. The full variable domain, with the rest looked up from reference TRBV5-1 and TRBJ2-6, is KAGVTQTPRYLIKTRGQQVTLSCSPISGHRSVSWYQQTPGQGLQFLFEYFSETQRNKGNFPGRFSGRQFSNSRSEMNVSTLELGDSALYLCASSPSTIGNSGANVLTFGAGSRLTVL.

This clonotype was observed many times. The CDR3 nucleotides are TGTGCCAGCCGGGACTATTATAAAGAGACCCAGTACTTC. It specifies CASRDYYKETQYF. V is TRBV2 and J is TRBJ2-5; 7 bases are a match to TRBD2. J gave up 3 bases and V 8 bases, and 6 bases lay outside the gene matches. This CDR3 contains 13 residues. Germline lookup yields CDR1 SNHLY and CDR2 FYNNEI.

J is TRBJ1-5 and V is TRBV6-1; no definite D call. Germline lookup yields CDR1 MNHNS and CDR2 SASEGT. This CDR3 contains 15 residues. The V gene lost 3 bases and the J gene lost 2 bases, with 11 bases spanning the gap. In nucleotides, the CDR3 is TGTGCCAGCAGTGACGGAGGAGGATGCAATCAGCCCCAGCATTTT. Amino acids: CASSDGGGCNQPQHF.

This clonotype turned up a few times. The chain carries TRBV6-5 and TRBJ2-3; possibly TRBD2 for D (6 bases). The CDR3 is 15 amino acids. CDR1 and CDR2 from the germline V gene are MNHEY and SVGAGI. V was clipped by 9 bases and J by 1 base, with 17 bases between them. CDR3 in DNA: TGTGCCAGTGGCAAGGTAGCGGAAGGCACAGATACGCAGTATTTT. It specifies CASGKVAEGTDTQYF.

CDR3 in DNA: TGTGCCAGCAGCTTATCCCCAGACTATGGCTACACCTTC. It codes for CASSLSPDYGYTF. The rearrangement joins TRBV7-3 to TRBJ1-2; D gene uncertain. V gave up 2 bases and J gave up 3 bases, with 7 bases separating them. The germline V gene encodes CDR1 SGHTA and CDR2 FQGTGA. This CDR3 has 13 amino acids.

The V call is TRBV3-1, the J call TRBJ1-1; tentatively, D is TRBD1 (5 bases). The V gene lost 1 base and the J gene lost 1 base, with 16 bases spanning the gap. Germline CDR1 is LGHDT and CDR2 is YNNKEL (reference sequence). This CDR3 has 17 amino acids. The CDR3 DNA follows: TGTGCCAGCAGCCAAGGAAAAAGGGGAGGGCGGAACACTGAAGCTTTCTTT. It is translated as CASSQGKRGGRNTEAFF.

This sequence joins TRBV30 and TRBJ2-7, with D tentatively TRBD2 (6 bases). Trimming cost V 0 bases and J 6 bases, with 9 bases left between them. Per germline, CDR1 GTSNPN and CDR2 SVGIG (reference sequence). The CDR3 has 12 residues. CDR3 residues: CAWSVGGAEQYF. The CDR3 DNA sequence: TGTGCCTGGAGTGTAGGAGGGGCCGAGCAGTACTTC.

This clonotype was seen only a few times. The V call is TRBV12-3 or TRBV12-4, the J call TRBJ1-5, with TRBD1 matching over 7 bases. V trimming: 5 bases; J trimming: 7 bases; junction bases outside the gene matches: 5. This CDR3 region has 13 residues. CDR3 bases: TGTGCCAGCAGTAGGACAGGAGGCCAGCCCCAGCATTTT. Translated: CASSRTGGQPQHF.

This clonotype has a count of ten or more. V usage is TRBV29-1 and J usage is TRBJ1-4; D is ambiguous. V lost 3 bases, J lost 0 bases, and 11 bases lay in between. The germline V gene encodes CDR1 SQVTM and CDR2 ANQGSEA. The CDR3 has 15 residues. The CDR3 spells CSVESQTTTNEKLFF. The CDR3, as DNA: TGCAGCGTTGAGTCGCAGACAACAACTAATGAAAAACTGTTTTTT.

The chain couples TRBV9 to TRBJ2-1; 7 bases are a match to TRBD2. Germline lookup yields CDR1 SGDLS and CDR2 YYNGEE. This CDR3 contains 15 residues. J lost 2 bases, V lost 4 bases, and 6 bases had no gene match. The CDR3 sequence is CASSYFGLAYNEQFF. The CDR3 region has the DNA TGTGCCAGCAGCTATTTCGGACTAGCCTACAATGAGCAGTTCTTC. The full variable domain, rest sourced from reference TRBV9 and TRBJ2-1, is DSGVTQTPKHLITATGQRVTLRCSPRSGDLSVYWYQQSLDQGLQFLIQYYNGEERAKGNILERFSAQQFPDLHSELNLSSLELGDSALYFCASSYFGLAYNEQFFGPGTRLTVL.

Concerning this clonotype itself: At one of its ends the junction is not consistent with the germline gene, which may arise from a read error. The gene calls are TRBV7-9 and TRBJ2-7, with D possibly matching TRBD2 (6 bases). This CDR3 spans 14 amino acids. Germline V gives CDR1 SEHNR, CDR2 FQNEAQ (reference sequence). The CDR3 sequence is CASSLGRASYVQYF. The CDR3, as DNA: TGTGCCAGCAGCTTAGGGAGGGCCTCCTACGTGCAGTACTTC.

Here the CDR3 DNA reads TGTGCCAGCAGTGTCCTAAAATACAATGAGCAGTTCTTC. This gives the protein CASSVLKYNEQFF. The chain recombines TRBV12-3 or TRBV12-4 with TRBJ2-1; D uncertain. V was clipped by 5 bases and J by 4 bases, with 9 bases between them. The CDR3 extends over 13 amino acids.

Only a few counts were recorded for this clonotype. The rearrangement joins TRBV4-2 to TRBJ2-7, with D tentatively TRBD2 (5 bases). V dropped 1 base and J dropped 2 bases, with 18 bases sitting between them. Germline-derived CDR1 and CDR2 are LGHNA and YNFKEQ. The length of the CDR3 is 17 residues. The CDR3 region has the DNA TGTGCCAGCAGCCAAGGATGGAGGACCACCGACGCCTACGAGCAGTACTTC. Translation gives CASSQGWRTTDAYEQYF.

This clonotype came up a few times. Because the CDR3's place on the DNA is in doubt, the DNA is left out and the CDR3 is given as listed by TCRdb. The rearrangement links TRBV9 to TRBJ2-1; the table's D call, TRBD1, has no DNA check behind it. The CDR3 spans 16 amino acids, including both terminal residues. CDR1 and CDR2 from the germline V gene are SGDLS and YYNGEE. This CDR3 reads CASSVGSGSTGPLQVF.

This clonotype was observed a few times. V gene TRBV6-5 combines with J gene TRBJ2-3; D not resolved. V lost 5 bases, J lost 3 bases, and 12 bases lay in between. The length of the CDR3 is 14 residues. Germline loops: CDR1 MNHEY, CDR2 SVGAGI. CDR3 in DNA: TGTGCCAGCAGTCCCTCATTATCTACAGATACGCAGTATTTT. This sequence encodes CASSPSLSTDTQYF.